The sequence of this T cell receptor beta chain was determined in a study of blood T cell repertoires in COVID-19. Study-wide context: Sample material is recorded as cDNA or gDNA derived from T cells, B-cell-depleted T cells, or PBMCs.

Unmatched junction bases numbered 5, after V lost 4 bases and J lost 3 bases. The CDR3 totals 15 residues. Germline V lookup: CDR1 LNHDA, CDR2 SQIVND (reference sequence). Sequencing used immunoSEQ multiplex PCR; TCRdb keeps in-frame clones, though not all of them. Of a few hundred thousand clones listed, roughly 87% were seen once; the top ten hold around 3%. Two negative PCRs, clearance, or symptom resolution had been documented for recovered Cohort 3 donors. The sample consisted of PBMCs or T cells enriched from blood (not recorded which). This receptor was identified in a woman between 25 and 40 years old who had recovered from COVID-19. The chain uses TRBV19 and TRBJ2-1; the match to TRBD2 covers 8 bases. This CDR3 is CASSNLAGLYNEQFF. The CDR3 coding sequence is TGTGCCAGTAGTAATTTAGCGGGACTCTACAATGAGCAGTTCTTC. The entire variable domain, with the rest obtained from reference TRBV19 and TRBJ2-1, is as follows: DGGITQSPKYLFRKEGQNVTLSCEQNLNHDAMYWYRQDPGQGLRLIYYSQIVNDFQKGDIAEGYSVSREKKESFPLTVTSAQKNPTAFYLCASSNLAGLYNEQFFGPGTRLTVL.